This T cell receptor (beta chain) was recovered during a study of OX40 agonist ivuxolimab in advanced cancers. Study-wide background: Of the participants, under 50% had some prior anti-PD-1, anti-PD-L1 or anti-CTLA-4 therapy, which was allowed. Study-level findings and limits: On average, CD8+ T cells showed a greater number of expanded clones than CD4+. Nonresponders included some who also had low normalized T-cell clonal expansion.

Germline CDR1 is SGHTS and CDR2 is YDEGEE. V was clipped by 4 bases and J by 1 base, with 13 bases between them. The CDR3 covers 15 residues. Note on this clone: The antigen is unknown.

Profiled with immunoSEQ multiplex PCR; TCRdb holds only in-frame clones, not every one. The table shows fewer than 200,000 clones, with under 95% occurring only once. This rearrangement joins TRBV5-8 to TRBJ2-3; D perhaps matches TRBD1 (6 bases). The receptor comes from an adult with an advanced solid tumor such as melanoma, head and neck, liver or kidney cancer. The material was CD4+ or CD8+ T cells sorted from blood, obtained in a trial of the OX40 agonist ivuxolimab. The CDR3 nucleotides are TGTGCCAGCAGCAGAGGACAGACGCGCACAGATACGCAGTATTTT. Translated, it gives CASSRGQTRTDTQYF.